A single sample gave rise to the 29 T cell receptor beta chains below, sequenced in a study of T cells in Graves' hyperthyroidism and ophthalmopathy. The TCR beta CDR3 regions underwent amplification using RNA transcripts as the source. The HTBI set primed first-round TCR CDR3 RT-PCR. MiXCR, run by TCRdb on the multiplex PCR reads, gives a single entry per CDR3 protein. The table records under 650,000 distinct CDR3 sequences, under 20% of them present only once. Source material: blood. The source is a woman aged 25-40 years with Graves' hyperthyroidism.

This clonotype occurred a few times. The chain carries TRBV19 and TRBJ2-1, with D perhaps TRBD1 (6 bases). V was trimmed by 2 bases and J by 9 bases, leaving 20 bases between them. CDR1 LNHDA and CDR2 SQIVND come from the germline V gene (reference sequence). The CDR3 contains 16 residues. CDR3: CASSIRRVRGNPEQFF. CDR3 coding DNA: TGTGCCAGTAGTATACGAAGGGTCAGGGGAAATCCTGAGCAGTTCTTC.

The rearrangement uses TRBV19 and TRBJ1-4; D not resolved. V lost 6 bases and J 3 bases, leaving 17 bases between the germline ends. The CDR3 is 16 residues long. Germline lookup yields CDR1 LNHDA and CDR2 SQIVND (reference sequence). The CDR3 DNA reads TGTGCCAGTAGGCCGAGCGGGAGCAGGTCTAATGAAAAACTGTTTTTT. This translates into CASRPSGSRSNEKLFF.

This clonotype turned up a few times. The J gene is TRBJ2-7, the V gene TRBV5-1; maybe TRBD2 (6 bases). This CDR3 comprises 13 residues. V was shortened by 2 bases and J by 5 bases, with 11 bases between the two germline ends. Germline loops: CDR1 SGHRS, CDR2 YFSETQ. Here the CDR3 DNA reads TGCGCCAGCAGCTTCGGGGGTCCCAACGAGCAGTACTTC. Encoded protein: CASSFGGPNEQYF.

This clonotype was seen at least ten times. The J gene is TRBJ2-1, the V gene TRBV12-3 or TRBV12-4; 14 positions match TRBD2. V shed 7 bases and J 5 bases; nucleotides not matched to a gene: 4. The CDR3 spans 15 residues. CDR3 residues: CASTSGLAGDNEQFF. The CDR3 coding sequence is TGTGCCAGCACCTCGGGACTAGCGGGAGACAATGAGCAGTTCTTC.

This clonotype was detected ten times or more. The V call is TRBV24-1, the J call TRBJ2-3; 8 positions agree with TRBD1. This CDR3 contains 15 residues. The V segment lost 6 bases and the J segment 3 bases; nucleotides outside the gene matches: 7. Germline V CDR1 and CDR2: KGHDR, SFDVKD. The CDR3, as DNA: TGTGCCACCAGTCCTCGGACAGGGCTGACAGATACGCAGTATTTT. Translating it yields CATSPRTGLTDTQYF.

In its sample, this clonotype was seen a few times. The chain is built from TRBV25-1 and TRBJ2-1, with 8 bases that match TRBD2. Germline V gene sequence: CDR1 MGHDK, CDR2 SYGVNS. With V trimmed by 6 bases and J by 8 bases, 12 bases remained unmatched. This CDR3 has 15 residues. This CDR3 reads CASSPIGGGRDEQFF. CDR3 DNA sequence: TGTGCCAGCAGCCCCATTGGCGGGGGGCGCGATGAGCAGTTCTTC.

At least ten counts were recorded for this clonotype. The chain couples TRBV7-2 to TRBJ2-7; 8 nucleotides line up with TRBD1. The CDR3 has 15 residues. J gave up 2 bases and V 7 bases, and 10 bases lay outside the gene matches. The germline V gene has CDR1 SGHTA and CDR2 FQGNSA. CDR3 sequence: CASTRRGTGPYEQYF. The CDR3 region has the DNA TGTGCCAGCACCCGAAGGGGGACAGGCCCCTACGAGCAGTACTTC.

This clonotype showed up many times. The chain carries TRBV2 and TRBJ1-5; D is uncertain. The germline V gene has CDR1 SNHLY and CDR2 FYNNEI. Between the trimmed V and J ends, which lost 4 bases and 1 base, there was a span of 5 bases. This CDR3 region has 13 residues. DNA for the CDR3: TGTGCCAGCAGTGTAAGCAGCAATCAGCCCCAGCATTTT. Encoded protein: CASSVSSNQPQHF.

This clonotype has ten or more counts. Written as DNA, the CDR3 is TGTGCCAGCAGCTTAAACGCGGGAGGATTGGGCGAGCAGTACTTC. Translating it yields CASSLNAGGLGEQYF. The chain is built from TRBV7-2 and TRBJ2-7; 8 bases map to TRBD2. CDR1 SGHTA and CDR2 FQGNSA come from the germline V gene. The ends lost 2 bases at V and 6 bases at J; junction bases unmatched: 9. The CDR3 sequence is 15 residues long.

The CDR3 sequence is CASSQDGTGGSTDTQYF. The CDR3 DNA reads as TGTGCCAGCAGCCAAGATGGGACGGGAGGGTCGACAGATACGCAGTATTTT. The rearrangement links TRBV4-2 to TRBJ2-3; TRBD2 aligns across 8 bases. This CDR3 has 17 amino acids. Losses at the gene ends were 0 bases for V and 3 bases for J; bases not matched to a gene: 8. The germline V gene encodes CDR1 LGHNA and CDR2 YNFKEQ.

This clonotype has a count of ten or more. The CDR3: CASSTQDRGWPFF. For the CDR3, the DNA is TGTGCCAGCAGTACCCAGGACAGGGGATGGCCTTTCTTT. The chain employs TRBV28 and TRBJ1-1; the match to TRBD1 covers 9 bases. CDR1 and CDR2 (germline): MDHEN, SYDVKM. This CDR3 has 13 residues. J lost 12 bases, V lost 5 bases, and 10 bases had no gene match.

The table lists this clonotype with many counts. The rearrangement links TRBV27 to TRBJ2-7; TRBD2 might be the D (6 bases). V shed 2 bases and J shed 3 bases, with 11 bases lying between them. The germline gives CDR1 MNHEY, CDR2 SMNVEV (reference sequence). The CDR3 runs to 14 residues. The CDR3 loop reads CASSLQGGFYEQYF. In nucleotides, the CDR3 is TGTGCCAGCAGTTTACAGGGAGGCTTCTACGAGCAGTACTTC.

This clonotype has more than one count but fewer than ten. V usage is TRBV29-1 and J usage is TRBJ1-1; TRBD1 is a possible D gene (5 bases). Germline loops: CDR1 SQVTM, CDR2 ANQGSEA. Trimming shortened V by 1 base and J by 0 bases, and 6 bases separated the two germline ends. The CDR3 contains 13 residues. CDR3 coding DNA: TGCAGCGTTGAAGGACAGATGAACACTGAAGCTTTCTTT. This translates into CSVEGQMNTEAFF. Looking up the rest from reference TRBV29-1 and TRBJ1-1 gives the full variable domain: SAVISQKPSRDICQRGTSLTIQCQVDSQVTMMFWYRQQPGQSLTLIATANQGSEATYESGFVIDKFPISRPNLTFSTLTVSNMSPEDSSIYLCSVEGQMNTEAFFGQGTRLTVV.

Many counts were recorded for this clonotype. The chain is built from TRBV2 and TRBJ1-4, with D uncertain. The V gene's germline CDR1 is SNHLY and CDR2 FYNNEI. V was shortened by 3 bases and J by 5 bases, with 10 bases between the two germline ends. CDR3 length: 14 residues. The CDR3 here is CASSDRPENEKLFF. CDR3 in DNA: TGTGCCAGCAGTGATCGACCTGAGAATGAAAAACTGTTTTTT. Full variable domain (outside the CDR3, taken from reference TRBV2 and TRBJ1-4): EPEVTQTPSHQVTQMGQEVILRCVPISNHLYFYWYRQILGQKVEFLVSFYNNEISEKSEIFDDQFSVERPDGSNFTLKIRSTKLEDSAMYFCASSDRPENEKLFFGSGTQLSVL.

The J gene is TRBJ1-5, the V gene TRBV20-1; D unclear. V lost 0 bases, J lost 6 bases, and 15 bases lay in between. The CDR3 totals 15 residues. The germline gives CDR1 DFQATT, CDR2 SNEGSKA (reference sequence). The CDR3 here is CSARDQRGIGQPQHF. Written as DNA, the CDR3 is TGCAGTGCTAGAGACCAGAGAGGGATTGGTCAGCCCCAGCATTTT.

This clonotype came up once. J is TRBJ2-1 and V is TRBV27; 11 nucleotides match TRBD2. Unmatched junction bases numbered 6, after V lost 7 bases and J lost 7 bases. The CDR3 has 14 residues. Germline V lookup: CDR1 MNHEY, CDR2 SMNVEV (reference sequence). The CDR3 sequence is CASKPLAGGNEQFF. CDR3 DNA: TGTGCCAGCAAACCCCTAGCGGGAGGTAATGAGCAGTTCTTC.

The chain links TRBV7-2 to TRBJ2-7; TRBD1 matches at 7 bases. Trimming cost V 2 bases and J 2 bases; bases outside gene matches: 3. CDR3 size: 14 residues. Germline CDR1 SGHTA, CDR2 FQGNSA. CDR3 amino acids: CASSLQQGTYEQYF. The CDR3 nucleotides read TGTGCCAGCAGCTTACAACAGGGGACCTACGAGCAGTACTTC.

In the case of this clonotype: A much larger clone differs by one base, so this may be a read error. The gene calls are TRBV28 and TRBJ1-2; possibly TRBD1 for D (5 bases). The CDR3 totals 17 residues. The germline CDR1 and CDR2 sequences are MDHEN and SYDVKM. CDR3 loop: CASSYSGADWFGDGCTF. The CDR3 bases are TGTGCCAGCAGTTACTCCGGGGCGGACTGGTTTGGGGATGGCTGCACCTTC.

The chain is built from TRBV25-1 and TRBJ1-5; possibly TRBD1 for D (5 bases). Germline V gene data show CDR1 as MGHDK and CDR2 as SYGVNS. The CDR3 totals 14 residues. V gave up 3 bases and J gave up 2 bases, with 8 bases separating them. In nucleotides, the CDR3 is TGTGCCAGCAGTGACCGGGACGGCAATCAGCCCCAGCATTTT. As protein: CASSDRDGNQPQHF.

Ten or more counts support this clonotype. V gene TRBV2 combines with J gene TRBJ1-5; no clear D gene. The length of the CDR3 is 14 residues. Deletions cut 5 bases from V and 1 base from J, with 9 bases between. In germline, CDR1 is SNHLY, CDR2 FYNNEI. The CDR3 spells CASSLKLSNQPQHF. CDR3 nucleotide sequence: TGTGCCAGCAGTCTAAAGTTAAGCAATCAGCCCCAGCATTTT.

This chain uses TRBV29-1 with TRBJ2-3; no clear D gene. From germline, CDR1 is SQVTM and CDR2 ANQGSEA. There are 14 residues in the CDR3. Trimming took off 7 bases at V and 0 bases at J, with 14 bases between the two ends. CDR3 bases: TGCAGCGGACATTCCGGGCTTAGCACAGATACGCAGTATTTT. It yields the protein CSGHSGLSTDTQYF.

The gene calls are TRBV5-1 and TRBJ2-1, with unresolved D. Germline values: CDR1 SGHRS, CDR2 YFSETQ. The CDR3 is made up of 13 amino acids. The V end was cut by 2 bases, the J end by 9 bases, with 12 bases between. The CDR3 sequence: CASSFENVGEQFF. For the CDR3, the DNA is TGCGCCAGCAGCTTTGAAAACGTAGGTGAGCAGTTCTTC. Using reference TRBV5-1 and TRBJ2-1 for the parts outside the CDR3, the full variable domain is KAGVTQTPRYLIKTRGQQVTLSCSPISGHRSVSWYQQTPGQGLQFLFEYFSETQRNKGNFPGRFSGRQFSNSRSEMNVSTLELGDSALYLCASSFENVGEQFFGPGTRLTVL.

This clonotype was seen a handful of times. This sequence may be a read error, since a much larger clone differs from it by one base. The V and J genes are TRBV20-1 and TRBJ2-1; tentative D call: TRBD2 (7 bases). This CDR3 has 12 amino acids. The germline gives CDR1 DFQATT, CDR2 SNEGSKA (reference sequence). Written as DNA, the CDR3 is TGCAGGGGGGGGCGGGAGTTAAATGAGCAGTTCTTC. Translated: CRGGRELNEQFF.

Ten or more counts support this clonotype. V and J are TRBV24-1 and TRBJ2-5; 8 bases agree with TRBD1. From germline, CDR1 is KGHDR and CDR2 SFDVKD. CDR3 length: 14 amino acids. V shed 9 bases and J 5 bases; nucleotides not matched to a gene: 10. CDR3 in amino acids: CATQDRVGFETQYF. The CDR3 DNA reads as TGTGCCACCCAGGACAGGGTGGGTTTTGAGACCCAGTACTTC.

The sample holds a few counts of this clonotype. A single base separates this from a much larger clone, so it may be a read error. This chain links TRBV5-1 with TRBJ1-2; the D is unclear. Trimming pared 6 bases from V and 0 bases from J, leaving 12 bases between. CDR3 length: 14 residues. CDR1 and CDR2 from the germline V gene are SGHRS and YFSETQ. In DNA, the CDR3 is TGCGCCAGCACGGAAGGGTCAGCTAACTATGGCTACACCTTC. Translating it yields CASTEGSANYGYTF.

The gene calls are TRBV7-8 and TRBJ2-1; 7 positions match TRBD1. Trimming removed 0 bases from V and 6 bases from J; junction bases left unmatched: 5. Looked up from germline, CDR1 is SGHVS and CDR2 is FQNEAQ. The CDR3 runs 15 residues. The CDR3 loop is CASSLAGAGGNEQFF. As DNA, the CDR3 is TGTGCCAGCAGCTTAGCCGGGGCAGGGGGCAATGAGCAGTTCTTC. The full variable domain, in which reference TRBV7-8 and TRBJ2-1 provide the parts outside the CDR3, is GAGVSQSPRYKVAKRGQDVALRCDPISGHVSLFWYQQALGQGPEFLTYFQNEAQLDKSGLPSDRFFAERPEGSVSTLKIQRTQQEDSAVYLCASSLAGAGGNEQFFGPGTRLTVL.

This clonotype was seen many times. This chain connects TRBV3-1 to TRBJ2-3, with 9 bases matching TRBD2. V lost 5 bases and J lost 1; bases outside the gene matches: 4. CDR1 is LGHDT, CDR2 YNNKEL, per germline (reference sequence). This CDR3 spans 15 amino acids. Here the CDR3 reads CASSTRTSGTDTQYF. The CDR3 bases are TGTGCCAGCAGCACCCGGACTAGCGGCACAGATACGCAGTATTTT.

This clonotype was recorded at least ten times. The chain employs TRBV28 and TRBJ1-2; D not certain. Trimming shortened V by 7 bases and J by 6 bases, and 15 bases separated the two germline ends. The V gene's germline CDR1 is MDHEN and CDR2 SYDVKM. CDR3 length equals 13 residues. CDR3 bases: TGTGCCAGCATCAGTCCAGAGGTGGATGGCTACACCTTC. This translates into CASISPEVDGYTF.

V usage is TRBV6-2 or TRBV6-3 and J usage is TRBJ2-5, with a weak D call TRBD2 (6 bases). The CDR3 consists of 17 residues. V was cut by 2 bases and J by 0 bases, with 16 bases left in between. CDR1 MNHEY and CDR2 SVGEGT come from the germline V gene. CDR3 DNA sequence: TGTGCCAGCAGTTACGGGTCCGGGAGCCGGTACCAAGAGACCCAGTACTTC. It codes for CASSYGSGSRYQETQYF.